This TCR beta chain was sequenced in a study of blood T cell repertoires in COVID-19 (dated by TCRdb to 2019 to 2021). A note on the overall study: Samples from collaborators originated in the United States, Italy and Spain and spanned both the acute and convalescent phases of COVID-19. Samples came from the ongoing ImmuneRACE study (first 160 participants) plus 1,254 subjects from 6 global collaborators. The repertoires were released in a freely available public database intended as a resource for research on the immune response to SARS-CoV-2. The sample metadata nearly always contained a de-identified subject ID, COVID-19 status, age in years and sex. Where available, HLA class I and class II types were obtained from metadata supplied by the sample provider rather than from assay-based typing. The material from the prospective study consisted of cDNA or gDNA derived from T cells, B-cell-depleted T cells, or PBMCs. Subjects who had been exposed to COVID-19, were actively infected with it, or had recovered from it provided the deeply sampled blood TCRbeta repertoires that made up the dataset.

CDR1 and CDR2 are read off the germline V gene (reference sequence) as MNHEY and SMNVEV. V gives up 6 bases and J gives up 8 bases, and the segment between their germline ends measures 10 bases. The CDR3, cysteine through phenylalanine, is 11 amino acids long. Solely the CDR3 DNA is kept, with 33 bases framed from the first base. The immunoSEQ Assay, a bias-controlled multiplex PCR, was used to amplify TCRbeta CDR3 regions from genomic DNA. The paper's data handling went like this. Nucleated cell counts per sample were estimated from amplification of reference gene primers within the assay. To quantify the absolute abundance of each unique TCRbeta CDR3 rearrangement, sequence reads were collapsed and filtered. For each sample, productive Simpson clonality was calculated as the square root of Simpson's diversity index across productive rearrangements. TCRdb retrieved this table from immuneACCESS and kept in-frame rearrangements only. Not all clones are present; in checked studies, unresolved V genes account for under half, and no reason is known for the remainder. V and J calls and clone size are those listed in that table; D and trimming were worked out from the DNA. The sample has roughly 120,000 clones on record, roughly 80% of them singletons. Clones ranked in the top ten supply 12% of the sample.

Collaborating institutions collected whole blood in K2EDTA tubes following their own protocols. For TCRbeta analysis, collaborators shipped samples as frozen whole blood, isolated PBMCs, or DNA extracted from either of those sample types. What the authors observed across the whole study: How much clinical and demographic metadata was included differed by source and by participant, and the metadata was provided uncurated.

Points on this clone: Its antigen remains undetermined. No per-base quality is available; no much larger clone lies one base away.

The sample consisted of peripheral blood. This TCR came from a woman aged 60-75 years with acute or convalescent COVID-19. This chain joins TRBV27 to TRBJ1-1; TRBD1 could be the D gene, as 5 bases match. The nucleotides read TGTGCCAGCAGAGCGGGGACGGAAGCTTTCTTT. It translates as CASRAGTEAFF.